The present TCR beta chain was sequenced within a study of T cells in Graves' hyperthyroidism and ophthalmopathy. General study results and limits: Using 13 V-J features, a model discriminated ophthalmopathy from stable hyperthyroidism.

Amplified regions were TCR beta CDR3 sequences from RNA transcripts. HTBI primers drove first-round RT-PCR of the TCR CDR3. MiXCR, applied by TCRdb to the multiplex PCR reads, yields one record per CDR3 protein. This table has around 100,000 distinct CDR3 sequences, about 45% appearing once. The CDR3 extends over 15 amino acids. Trimming stripped 2 bases from V and 7 bases from J, with 14 bases between. Disease duration under 2 months; hyperthyroidism patients were aged 18 to 65. Fresh 10 ml peripheral blood yielded PBMCs. A remark on this clonotype: Its antigen is as yet unknown.

This TCR was recovered from a man between 35 and 55 years old with Graves' hyperthyroidism. The chain employs TRBV12-3 or TRBV12-4 and TRBJ2-2, with D hard to call. Sequencing was performed on blood. The CDR3 sequence: CASSLRPGSVGELFF. CDR3 nucleotides: TGTGCCAGCAGTTTACGCCCGGGCAGCGTCGGGGAGCTGTTTTTT.